Listed below are T cell receptor beta chains from one sample, sequenced in a study of human T cells and chemical hapten exposure. TCRdb analysed the RACE reads with MiXCR anew, one entry per CDR3 protein. The sample includes just over 90,000 distinct CDR3 sequences, around 9% seen only once; the top ten take 2.5% to 3%. The sequenced sample was whole blood. These receptor sequences come from a female donor in good health. Some clones in this sample may be carry-over from other donors' samples. Both conserved end residues are part of each CDR3. Each record gives: CDR3 length, J gene, clone size, V gene, D gene, CDR3 DNA, CDR3 protein. D genes are given only for firm matches. Expanded clones get a size class; other rows say once, few or many, or leave the size out.

13,TRBJ2-1,few,TRBV7-9,-,TGTGCCAGCAGCTCGGGACTCCACAATGAGCAGTTCTTC,CASSSGLHNEQFF
14,TRBJ2-3,-,TRBV16,-,TGTGCCAGCAGCCAAGGGGCAGTCACAGATACGCAGTATTTT,CASSQGAVTDTQYF
15,TRBJ2-3,-,TRBV11-2,TRBD2,TGTGCCAGCAGCCCCCGACTAGCAAGCACAGATACGCAGTATTTT,CASSPRLASTDTQYF
13,TRBJ2-2,many,TRBV4-3,-,TGCGCCAGCAGCCAAGGGGAGTCCGGGGAGCTGTTTTTT,CASSQGESGELFF
14,TRBJ2-7,-,TRBV25-1,-,TGTGCCAGCAGTGAAGGGACCCTCAGCGACGAGCAGTACTTC,CASSEGTLSDEQYF
13,TRBJ1-2,many,TRBV11-2,-,TGTGCCAGCAGTCGTACAGGGACTTATGGCTACACCTTC,CASSRTGTYGYTF
12,TRBJ1-3,many,TRBV7-9,-,TGTGCCAGCAGCCTCCAGGGAAACACCATATATTTT,CASSLQGNTIYF
16,TRBJ2-1,-,TRBV4-1,TRBD2,TGCGCCAGCAGCCAAGAATTAGCGGGAGGTACCATCGAGCAGTTCTTC,CASSQELAGGTIEQFF
14,TRBJ1-5,many,TRBV7-2,-,TGTGCCAGCAGCCTAAGACAGGGCAATCAGCCCCAGCATTTT,CASSLRQGNQPQHF
16,TRBJ2-2,few,TRBV2,TRBD2,TGTGCCAGCAGTGAAACTAGCGGGAGGCGGTCCGGGGAGCTGTTTTTT,CASSETSGRRSGELFF
12,TRBJ2-5,-,TRBV6-6,TRBD2,TGTGCCAGCAGCCGACTAGCGGTGACCCAGTACTTC,CASSRLAVTQYF
15,TRBJ2-3,few,TRBV20-1,-,TGCAGTGCCATCCCTGGAGGGGGGGCCACAGATACGCAGTATTTT,CSAIPGGGATDTQYF
15,TRBJ1-5,-,TRBV28,-,TGTGCCAGCAGTTTATATTCCAGGGGCAATCAGCCCCAGCATTTT,CASSLYSRGNQPQHF
14,TRBJ2-5,many,TRBV20-1,TRBD2,TGCAGTGCTAGGGGGAGCGGGGCTCAAGAGACCCAGTACTTC,CSARGSGAQETQYF
15,TRBJ2-3,-,TRBV9,TRBD1,TGTGCCAGCAGCGGCGGAACGACAGGGGAAAGTATGCAGTATTTT,CASSGGTTGESMQYF
18,TRBJ1-5,few,TRBV18,TRBD1,TGTGCCAGCTCACCATCCGGGACAGGGGGATCAAGCAATCAGCCCCAGCATTTT,CASSPSGTGGSSNQPQHF
15,TRBJ2-1,-,TRBV7-2,TRBD2,TGTGCCAGCAGCGCCTCTAGCGGGATGGTAAATGAGCAGTTCTTC,CASSASSGMVNEQFF
16,TRBJ1-3,few,TRBV28,-,TGTGCCAGCAGTTCCTATGACACCCGTCTTGGAAACACCATATATTTT,CASSSYDTRLGNTIYF
18,TRBJ2-3,-,TRBV4-1,-,TGCGCCAGCAGCCAGACCCATAACAGGGCTAGCAGCACAGATACGCAGTATTTT,CASSQTHNRASSTDTQYF
11,TRBJ2-4,few,TRBV29-1,TRBD1,TGCAGCGTGGGACAGGGGGACATTCAGTACTTC,CSVGQGDIQYF
13,TRBJ2-7,-,TRBV6-6,TRBD1,TGTGCCAGCACGGGACAGTTCTCCTACGAGCAGTACTTC,CASTGQFSYEQYF
13,TRBJ2-3,-,TRBV28,-,TGTGCCAGCAGTTGGAGTTACACAGATACGCAGTATTTT,CASSWSYTDTQYF
13,TRBJ2-7,many,TRBV29-1,-,TGCAGCGTTGTCGGACAGATGAACTACGAGCAGTACTTC,CSVVGQMNYEQYF
12,TRBJ2-2,many,TRBV7-9,-,TGTGCCAGCAGCCTAGCCGCCGGGGAGCTGTTTTTT,CASSLAAGELFF
15,TRBJ2-7,many,TRBV28,TRBD1,TGTGCCAGCAGTGCCTACAGGGGGGCGGTCTACGAGCAGTACTTC,CASSAYRGAVYEQYF
15,TRBJ1-1,-,TRBV3-1,-,TGTGCCAGCAGCCAGGGGCAGGTCGGGATCACTGAAGCTTTCTTT,CASSQGQVGITEAFF
13,TRBJ2-7,many,TRBV7-2,-,TGTGCCAGCAGCTCCCGGGGTCTCGAGGAGCAGTACTTC,CASSSRGLEEQYF
16,TRBJ2-6,-,TRBV29-1,-,TGCAGCGTTGATGGATGGGGGAGCTCTGGGGCCAACGTCCTGACTTTC,CSVDGWGSSGANVLTF
16,TRBJ2-7,-,TRBV7-9,TRBD1,TGTGCCAGCAGCCTGCCCCCGGGACAGGTCTCCTACGAGCAGTACTTC,CASSLPPGQVSYEQYF
14,TRBJ2-1,few,TRBV30,TRBD2,TGTGCCTGGAGTTCCCTAGCGGGTCACAATGAGCAGTTCTTC,CAWSSLAGHNEQFF
14,TRBJ1-6,few,TRBV12-3/TRBV12-4,-,TGTGCCAGCAGTTTGCGGAGCGCTACCTCACCCCTCCACTTT,CASSLRSATSPLHF
15,TRBJ1-1,many,TRBV27,TRBD1,TGTGCCAGCAGTTTCCACGGACAGGGAAGGACTGAAGCTTTCTTT,CASSFHGQGRTEAFF
16,TRBJ2-3,many,TRBV7-2,-,TGTGCCAGCAGCTTAGCGGGCTCGTTGAGCACAGATACGCAGTATTTT,CASSLAGSLSTDTQYF
16,TRBJ2-1,-,TRBV6-5,TRBD2,TGTGCCAGCAGTTCCATGACTAGCGTATCCTACAATGAGCAGTTCTTC,CASSSMTSVSYNEQFF
15,TRBJ2-5,-,TRBV27,-,TGTGCCAGCAGAAGTCGGGGTACAAACCAAGAGACCCAGTACTTC,CASRSRGTNQETQYF
15,TRBJ2-1,many,TRBV28,-,TGTGCCAGCAGTCCCCCGGGAAAGAGCTACAATGAGCAGTTCTTC,CASSPPGKSYNEQFF
14,TRBJ2-5,few,TRBV29-1,-,TGCAGCGTTGGGTTAGTCGGAGGGCAAGAGACCCAGTACTTC,CSVGLVGGQETQYF
16,TRBJ2-6,few,TRBV5-4,-,TGTGCCAGCAGCTTGGCCAGGTACTCTGGGGCCAACGTCCTGACTTTC,CASSLARYSGANVLTF
18,TRBJ2-4,-,TRBV10-1,-,TGCGCCAGCAGTGAGTCGCCGGGACTCTCCTTAGCCAAAAACATTCAGTACTTC,CASSESPGLSLAKNIQYF
15,TRBJ2-6,many,TRBV6-1,-,TGTGCCAGCAGTGCCCCGATCTCTGGGGCCAACGTCCTGACTTTC,CASSAPISGANVLTF
13,TRBJ2-7,many,TRBV27,TRBD1,TGTGCCAGCAGTTTAAGAGGGGGCGTAGGGCAGTACTTC,CASSLRGGVGQYF